This TCR beta chain is from a study of CD8+ T cells in alopecia areata. Of note for this clone: The antigen is undetermined.

The sequencing template was cDNA reverse transcribed from extracted RNA. Measured with immunoSEQ multiplex PCR; TCRdb has only the in-frame clones, and not every one. The table lists about 200,000 clones, over 60% of them singletons, with around 4.3% in the top ten. The CDR3 covers 17 residues. Trimming took off 1 base at V and 5 bases at J, with 22 bases between the two ends. From germline, CDR1 is SQVTM and CDR2 ANQGSEA. Described treatment: oral pan-JAK inhibitor, 5-10 mg twice daily. Study outcomes and limitations: While patients received tofacitinib, many expanded lesional clones remained present in scalp and blood. Especially in alopecia totalis/universalis, lesional scalp showed greater clonality than normal scalp did.

Specimen: CD4+ T cells sorted from blood, collected at week 4, from a patient treated with tofacitinib. The sequence was collected from a human donor with alopecia areata. The V call is TRBV29-1, the J call TRBJ2-3; possible D gene TRBD2, 6 bases. The CDR3 DNA reads TGCAGCGTTGAAGGCCCTCGGGGTAGCGGTTACCTAGATACGCAGTATTTT. Amino acid sequence: CSVEGPRGSGYLDTQYF.